Listed below are T cell receptor beta chains from one sample, sequenced in a study of blood T cell repertoires in COVID-19. TCRdb's table, derived via immunoSEQ multiplex PCR, lists solely in-frame clones and lacks some. In the table there are hundreds of thousands of clones, over 70% of which are singletons. The sequenced sample consisted of peripheral blood. These receptor sequences come from a woman aged 80 or over with acute or convalescent COVID-19. CDR3s include the opening cysteine and the closing phenylalanine or tryptophan. D genes are given only for firm matches. Not every row has a clone size; where given, it reads once, few, many or a size class.

V gene: TRBV3-1/TRBV3-2; J gene: TRBJ1-5; clone size: few; CDR3 length: 14; D gene: .; CDR3 DNA: TGTGCCAGCAGCCAAGGGATGTCGGGGCAGCCCCAGCATTTT; CDR3 protein: CASSQGMSGQPQHF
V gene: TRBV6-5; J gene: TRBJ2-4; clone size: .; CDR3 length: 15; D gene: TRBD1; CDR3 DNA: TGTGCCGCGGGACAGGGAGCGCTAGCCAAAAACATTCAGTACTTC; CDR3 protein: CAAGQGALAKNIQYF
V gene: TRBV6-1; J gene: TRBJ2-7; clone size: .; CDR3 length: 14; D gene: .; CDR3 DNA: TGTGCCAGCAGTGAAGGTGGGGGGTCCTACGAGCAGTACTTC; CDR3 protein: CASSEGGGSYEQYF
V gene: TRBV6-6; J gene: TRBJ1-5; clone size: few; CDR3 length: 14; D gene: .; CDR3 DNA: TGTGCCAGCAGTTTCCCAGGGGGCAATCAGCCCCAGCATTTT; CDR3 protein: CASSFPGGNQPQHF
V gene: TRBV7-7; J gene: TRBJ2-1; clone size: .; CDR3 length: 16; D gene: TRBD1; CDR3 DNA: TGTGCCAGCAGCTTAAGGTCCGGGACAGACGGCTATGAGCAGTTCTTC; CDR3 protein: CASSLRSGTDGYEQFF
V gene: TRBV6-6; J gene: TRBJ1-2; clone size: .; CDR3 length: 17; D gene: .; CDR3 DNA: TGTGCCAGCAGTCTTGGGCCCCTTGACAGGCTATTCTATGGCTACACCTTC; CDR3 protein: CASSLGPLDRLFYGYTF
V gene: TRBV3-1/TRBV3-2; J gene: TRBJ2-7; clone size: .; CDR3 length: 17; D gene: TRBD2; CDR3 DNA: TGTGCCAGCAGCCATGGACTAGCGGGAGACGGCTCCTACGAGCAGTACTTC; CDR3 protein: CASSHGLAGDGSYEQYF
V gene: TRBV5-1; J gene: TRBJ2-1; clone size: few; CDR3 length: 15; D gene: .; CDR3 DNA: TGCGCCAGCAGCTTGATCGCGGGCGCCTACAATGAGCAGTTCTTC; CDR3 protein: CASSLIAGAYNEQFF
V gene: TRBV12-3/TRBV12-4; J gene: TRBJ2-1; clone size: .; CDR3 length: 11; D gene: .; CDR3 DNA: TGTGCCACCCAGCGTAGAGGTGAGCAGTTCTTC; CDR3 protein: CATQRRGEQFF
V gene: TRBV19; J gene: TRBJ1-1; clone size: .; CDR3 length: 15; D gene: TRBD1; CDR3 DNA: TGTGCCAGTAGTATAGGAGGGACAGGGAGTACTGAAGCTTTCTTT; CDR3 protein: CASSIGGTGSTEAFF
V gene: TRBV10-3; J gene: TRBJ1-5; clone size: .; CDR3 length: 14; D gene: .; CDR3 DNA: TGTGCCATCAGTGCGGGGGGGGTCGGACAGCCCCAGCATTTT; CDR3 protein: CAISAGGVGQPQHF
V gene: TRBV19; J gene: TRBJ1-5; clone size: .; CDR3 length: 15; D gene: .; CDR3 DNA: TGTGCCAGTAGATTACAGGGACCAGCCAATCAGCCCCAGCATTTT; CDR3 protein: CASRLQGPANQPQHF
V gene: TRBV19; J gene: TRBJ2-7; clone size: .; CDR3 length: 16; D gene: TRBD1; CDR3 DNA: TGTGCCAGTAGTCTATCCGGGACAGGGATTATCTACGAGCAGTACTTC; CDR3 protein: CASSLSGTGIIYEQYF
V gene: TRBV3-1/TRBV3-2; J gene: TRBJ2-2; clone size: .; CDR3 length: 15; D gene: .; CDR3 DNA: TGTGCCAGCAGCCTCCAGGGGCAGAACACCGGGGAGCTGTTTTTT; CDR3 protein: CASSLQGQNTGELFF
V gene: TRBV7-3; J gene: TRBJ2-1; clone size: .; CDR3 length: 17; D gene: TRBD2; CDR3 DNA: TGTGCCAGCAGCCCCCTCCCCGGTCTAGCGGGAAACAATGAGCAGTTCTTC; CDR3 protein: CASSPLPGLAGNNEQFF
V gene: TRBV7-3; J gene: TRBJ1-2; clone size: .; CDR3 length: 13; D gene: TRBD1; CDR3 DNA: TGTGCCAGCAGCTTCAATACAGGGGAGGGCTACACCTTC; CDR3 protein: CASSFNTGEGYTF
V gene: TRBV5-1; J gene: TRBJ2-1; clone size: .; CDR3 length: 16; D gene: TRBD2; CDR3 DNA: TGCGCCAGCAGCTTGGCGGCTAGCGGGGGTGGTAATGAGCAGTTCTTC; CDR3 protein: CASSLAASGGGNEQFF
V gene: TRBV27; J gene: TRBJ1-2; clone size: .; CDR3 length: 18; D gene: TRBD1; CDR3 DNA: TGTGCCAGCAGTTCTAAAACAGGGGGCACAGCTTTCTACTATGGCTACACCTTC; CDR3 protein: CASSSKTGGTAFYYGYTF
V gene: TRBV30; J gene: TRBJ1-2; clone size: .; CDR3 length: 12; D gene: .; CDR3 DNA: TGTGCCTGGAGTGTACACGACAATGGCTACACCTTC; CDR3 protein: CAWSVHDNGYTF
V gene: TRBV7-9; J gene: TRBJ2-7; clone size: once; CDR3 length: 16; D gene: TRBD1; CDR3 DNA: TGTGCCAGCAGCTTAGAAGACAGGGGGGCTTTCTACGAGCAGTACTTC; CDR3 protein: CASSLEDRGAFYEQYF
V gene: TRBV13; J gene: TRBJ1-1; clone size: .; CDR3 length: 13; D gene: TRBD1; CDR3 DNA: TGTGCCAGCAGCCAGACGGGACAGGGGAAGGCTTTCTTT; CDR3 protein: CASSQTGQGKAFF
V gene: TRBV10-2; J gene: TRBJ1-1; clone size: .; CDR3 length: 14; D gene: .; CDR3 DNA: TGCGCCAGCAGTGAGTCCAGGGGGAACACTGAAGCTTTCTTT; CDR3 protein: CASSESRGNTEAFF
V gene: TRBV6-4; J gene: TRBJ1-1; clone size: .; CDR3 length: 15; D gene: .; CDR3 DNA: TGTGCCAGCAGTGACTCGGGGGGGGCGGACACTGAAGCTTTCTTT; CDR3 protein: CASSDSGGADTEAFF
V gene: TRBV7-9; J gene: TRBJ1-5; clone size: .; CDR3 length: 12; D gene: .; CDR3 DNA: TGTGGAGTCGACGACATAAATCAGCCCCAGCATTTT; CDR3 protein: CGVDDINQPQHF
V gene: TRBV10-3; J gene: TRBJ1-2; clone size: .; CDR3 length: 14; D gene: .; CDR3 DNA: TGTGCCATAAGTAACAGGGACGCTAACTATGGCTACACCTTC; CDR3 protein: CAISNRDANYGYTF
V gene: TRBV19; J gene: TRBJ2-5; clone size: .; CDR3 length: 15; D gene: TRBD1; CDR3 DNA: TGTGCCAGTAGTGCGGGGACAGGATACCAAGAGACCCAGTACTTC; CDR3 protein: CASSAGTGYQETQYF
V gene: TRBV6-1; J gene: TRBJ2-5; clone size: few; CDR3 length: 15; D gene: TRBD1; CDR3 DNA: TGTGCCAGCAGTGAGGTCCAGGGGGCGAGGGAGACCCAGTACTTC; CDR3 protein: CASSEVQGARETQYF
V gene: TRBV27; J gene: TRBJ1-5; clone size: once; CDR3 length: 15; D gene: .; CDR3 DNA: TGTGCCAGCAGTTTTTCGACAGAGAGCAATCAGCCCCAGCATTTT; CDR3 protein: CASSFSTESNQPQHF
V gene: TRBV5-6; J gene: TRBJ2-3; clone size: .; CDR3 length: 15; D gene: TRBD1; CDR3 DNA: TGTGCCAGCAGCAGGGACAGACTAACTACAGATACGCAGTATTTT; CDR3 protein: CASSRDRLTTDTQYF
V gene: TRBV7-2; J gene: TRBJ2-5; clone size: .; CDR3 length: 16; D gene: TRBD2; CDR3 DNA: TGTGCCAGCAGCTTAGCGCGGCTAGCGGGAGGGGGGACCCAGTACTTC; CDR3 protein: CASSLARLAGGGTQYF
V gene: TRBV6-6; J gene: TRBJ2-5; clone size: .; CDR3 length: 17; D gene: TRBD2; CDR3 DNA: TGTGCCAGCAGGCGACTAGCGTCCGGAGCGCGTGGGGAGACCCAGTACTTC; CDR3 protein: CASRRLASGARGETQYF
V gene: TRBV5-4; J gene: TRBJ2-7; clone size: .; CDR3 length: 15; D gene: TRBD2; CDR3 DNA: TGTGCCAGCAGCTTGGAGGTAGCGGGAACGCACGAGCAGTACTTC; CDR3 protein: CASSLEVAGTHEQYF
V gene: TRBV6-5; J gene: TRBJ2-7; clone size: .; CDR3 length: 13; D gene: TRBD1; CDR3 DNA: TGTGCCAGCCGGGCGGGACAGGGCTCCGAGCAGTACTTC; CDR3 protein: CASRAGQGSEQYF
V gene: TRBV15; J gene: TRBJ2-3; clone size: .; CDR3 length: 15; D gene: .; CDR3 DNA: TGTGCCACCAGCAGCGATAGGGGGGGCGCGGATACGCAGTATTTT; CDR3 protein: CATSSDRGGADTQYF
V gene: TRBV11-2; J gene: TRBJ2-1; clone size: .; CDR3 length: 14; D gene: TRBD1; CDR3 DNA: TGTGCCAGCAGCTCAAGGACAGGGGGGGATGAGCAGTTCTTC; CDR3 protein: CASSSRTGGDEQFF
V gene: TRBV19; J gene: TRBJ2-1; clone size: .; CDR3 length: 15; D gene: TRBD1; CDR3 DNA: TGTGCCAGTAGTATTCTTGGGACAGTCTACAATGAGCAGTTCTTC; CDR3 protein: CASSILGTVYNEQFF
V gene: TRBV19; J gene: TRBJ2-4; clone size: once; CDR3 length: 13; D gene: TRBD1; CDR3 DNA: TGTGCCAGTAGCGACAGGGTTTTCGACATTCAGTACTTC; CDR3 protein: CASSDRVFDIQYF
V gene: TRBV5-8; J gene: TRBJ2-3; clone size: .; CDR3 length: 14; D gene: TRBD1; CDR3 DNA: TGTGCCAGCAGCCGGGACAGGGGAGCGGGTACGCAGTATTTT; CDR3 protein: CASSRDRGAGTQYF